This T cell receptor (beta chain) came from a study of T cells in Graves' hyperthyroidism and ophthalmopathy (dated by TCRdb to between 2018 and 2020). Describing the broader study: Peripheral blood samples were taken at the time of initial diagnosis, prior to any treatment. After blood sampling, hyperthyroidism patients were treated with methimazole at a starting dose of 30 mg daily, and ophthalmopathy patients were treated with high-dose intravenous methylprednisolone. To identify TCR V-J signatures that set the groups apart, the researchers used a discovery cohort of 100 patients, made up of 40 to 45 with Graves' ophthalmopathy and around 58 with stable Graves' hyperthyroidism. TCR Vbeta CDR3 sequencing of approximately 140 peripheral blood samples (under 45 ophthalmopathy, 75 to 85 hyperthyroidism and roughly 17 progressor patients) is reported in the paper. Whether ophthalmopathy could be predicted prospectively was tested in an independent validation cohort made up of about 20 hyperthyroidism patients plus 17 patients who later progressed to ophthalmopathy. In several Graves' hyperthyroidism patients, the study also compared T-cell repertoires from thyroid tissue with T-cell repertoires from blood. The roughly 100 discovery patients were divided at random into training and test sets in a 7:3 ratio.

Germline trimming: 4 bases from V, 4 bases from J; junction bases outside gene matches: 10. The CDR3 runs 15 residues from the cysteine to the phenylalanine. The DNA shown is the 45-base CDR3, in frame from base 1. CDR1 and CDR2, per the germline V gene, are SGDLS and YYNGEE. In its sample, this clonotype was seen many times. The target of this receptor is not known. No base quality information exists; no much larger clone differs at one position. Findings and caveats that apply to the study as a whole: Blood samples also contained most of the expanded thyroid clonotypes (frequency above 0.001), which suggests that blood repertoires may reflect thyroid immune responses. In validation, the model predicted progression to ophthalmopathy with approximately 70% sensitivity and 72.22% specificity, a median of about 6.7 months before onset. A 13 V-J signature model separated ophthalmopathy from stable hyperthyroidism, with roughly 88% sensitivity and roughly 84% specificity in cross-validation and 80%/75% in testing. No statistical method was used to set the sample size in advance, and investigators knew the group allocation.

A patient counted as having stable Graves' hyperthyroidism if no progression to ophthalmopathy occurred over 18 months of follow-up. Hyperthyroidism patients were newly diagnosed, with disease duration under 2 months, and aged 18 to 65 years. Any patient with an uncontrolled infection, another autoimmune disease, pregnancy or lactation was excluded. Diagnoses were based on clinical symptoms, serum thyroxine and TRAb, thyroid ultrasound and orbital computed tomography. PBMCs were separated from 10 ml of fresh peripheral blood using Ficoll-Paque density gradient centrifugation. Total RNA was extracted with Trizol reagent, and quality was checked on an Agilent 2100 Bioanalyzer. The TCR beta CDR3 regions were amplified from the RNA transcripts. The TCR CDR3 was subjected to a first round of RT-PCR using the HTBI primer set and the Qiagen OneStep RT-PCR kit. Libraries were constructed in a second round of multiplex PCR, after which size selection and purification were performed. The libraries were sequenced on an Illumina HiSeq2000 using paired-end 100 bp reads. The study's own analysis went as follows. SOAPnuke was used to process the raw data, removing reads that contained adapters or uncalled bases, had a mean Phred below 15, or lacked an exact match to the constant primer or identifier. COPE v1.2.5 was used to merge high-quality paired reads, and clonotypes were defined as unique nucleotide sequences. Clonotypes were aligned to IMGT TRBV, TRBD and TRBJ reference segments using MiTCR v1.1. Only V-J combinations with frequency above 0.0001, covering approximately 99% of repertoires, were analysed. The TCS score was defined as F50 (clonal expansion) divided by E x V (chaos), with BLOSUM62-based TCRdist calculated between CDR3 peptides within each V-J. Welch's t-statistics and random forest reduced around 520 V-J features to 13, which were used in a naive Bayes classifier (R e1071). In TCRdb, the public reads were trimmed at Q25 with fastp and aligned with MiXCR, with productive beta chains retained. Identical CDR3 proteins give one entry, which carries the most common genes and DNA. The V and J calls follow TCRdb's processing rather than the paper's. This sample is represented by some 500,000 distinct CDR3 sequences; approximately 14% of them were singletons. The ten largest clones add up to 15% to 20% of the sample.

The V gene is TRBV9 and the J gene is TRBJ2-5; 7 central nucleotides agree with TRBD2. The sample taken for sequencing was blood. The sequence was obtained from a woman in her late teens or twenties with Graves' hyperthyroidism. The CDR3 here reads CASSRLSGIVETQYF. The sequenced DNA: TGTGCCAGCAGCCGCCTGAGCGGGATAGTAGAGACCCAGTACTTC.